A single T cell receptor (beta chain) is shown here with its context. These data belong to a study of blood T cell repertoires in COVID-19. As for the study in general: Nucleic acid was either cDNA or gDNA, and it came from T cells, B-cell-depleted T cells, or PBMCs.

Trimming cost V 4 bases and J 4 bases, with 11 bases left between them. CDR1 and CDR2 (germline): SGHRS, YFSETQ. CDR3 length: 13 amino acids. Profiled with immunoSEQ multiplex PCR; TCRdb holds only in-frame clones, not every one. The data contain over 150,000 clones, 65% to 80% of them singletons. Specimen: peripheral blood. The chain recombines TRBV5-1 with TRBJ1-2; D may be TRBD1 (6 bases). The clonotype comes from a woman between 50 and 59 years old with acute or convalescent COVID-19. The CDR3 here is CASSPGHIYGYTF. As DNA, the CDR3 is TGCGCCAGCAGCCCGGGACACATCTATGGCTACACCTTC.